A selection of T cell receptor beta chains follows, all from one sample in a study of blood T cells in healthy people across ages. MiXCR was run by TCRdb on the 5' RACE reads, yielding one entry per CDR3 protein. The table includes under 1,000,000 distinct CDR3 sequences, about 34% detected once. The specimen was blood. The origin of the receptors is a man in his late teens or twenties in good health. CDR3s leave out the opening cysteine and the closing phenylalanine or tryptophan. Each record gives: V gene, D gene, CDR3 protein. The D gene is left open where the match is weak.

>TRBV6-2/TRBV6-3|NA
ASSYPNRVSEPQH
>TRBV20-1|TRBD2
SAREGGSGGHETQY
>TRBV10-3|NA
AISEWGASTDTQY
>TRBV12-3/TRBV12-4|TRBD1
ASSPYTTGEQY
>TRBV6-6|NA
ASSPWNYGYT
>TRBV12-3/TRBV12-4|NA
ASNSGNTIY
>TRBV20-1|NA
SAPGKRNEQF
>TRBV5-5|NA
ASSLRQLTEAF
>TRBV4-3|TRBD2
ASSQGRAGADTQY
>TRBV7-8|NA
ASSFQTRQETQY
>TRBV6-2/TRBV6-3|NA
ASSPGSHPKNIQY
>TRBV29-1|TRBD1
SADREGTEAF
>TRBV12-3/TRBV12-4|TRBD1
ASTTTGGGETQY
>TRBV2|NA
ASSDPAAGSVTDSPLH
>TRBV12-3/TRBV12-4|NA
ASGPHRNEQF
>TRBV14|NA
ASSPAYNEQF